The 20 T cell receptor beta chains given below trace back to one sample, sequenced in a study of regulatory T cells in long-lasting Graves disease. As to time point: newly diagnosed GD, antithyroid drugs for less than 3 months. Making the TCR library involved RNA that had been extracted from PBMCs. Arm-PCR of CDR3 regions and iRepertoire HTBI primers were used to build TCR beta libraries. Via MiXCR, TCRdb re-called the multiplex PCR reads, giving one row per CDR3 protein. The profile shows approximately 560,000 distinct CDR3 sequences, 16% of them singletons. This same sample was also part of a study on T cells in Graves' hyperthyroidism and ophthalmopathy.

The source was peripheral blood mononuclear cells (PBMCs), collected at new diagnosis, from a patient treated with antithyroid drugs. All receptors derive from a man between 18 and 35 years old with Graves disease.

This clonotype was seen many times. The chain employs TRBV15 and TRBJ1-1; no clear D gene. Trimming shortened V by 0 bases and J by 1 base, and 6 bases separated the two germline ends. The CDR3 covers 14 residues. From germline, CDR1 is LNHNV and CDR2 YYDKDF (reference sequence). For the CDR3, the DNA is TGTGCCACCAGCAGAGAGGTGGCGAACACTGAAGCTTTCTTT. Protein: CATSREVANTEAFF.

This clonotype has only a few counts. V is TRBV19 and J is TRBJ2-1, with TRBD1 matching over 8 bases. The CDR3 length is 15 residues. V gave up 3 bases and J gave up 6 bases; unmatched junction bases: 7. CDR1 is LNHDA, CDR2 SQIVND, per germline (reference sequence). CDR3 coding DNA: TGTGCCAGTAGTATGCGGGACAGGCGGCTCAATGAGCAGTTCTTC. As protein: CASSMRDRRLNEQFF.

Comment on this clonotype: This could be a read error, since a much larger clone is one nucleotide away. The conserved closing phenylalanine or tryptophan is absent in this CDR3, likely reflecting a read error. The chain couples TRBV3-1 to TRBJ1-1, with D tentatively TRBD1 (5 bases). Germline V gives CDR1 LGHDT, CDR2 YNNKEL (reference sequence). Trimming shortened V by 3 bases and J by 3 bases, and 14 bases separated the two germline ends. CDR3 length: 15 amino acids. Here the CDR3 reads CASSHGGRFDTEAFS. CDR3 DNA: TGTGCCAGCAGCCACGGGGGTCGCTTCGACACTGAAGCTTTCTCT.

This clonotype was recorded at least ten times. V and J are TRBV6-1 and TRBJ2-7; D unresolved. Germline V gene data show CDR1 as MNHNS and CDR2 as SASEGT. V was clipped by 5 bases and J by 7 bases, with 12 bases between them. This CDR3 region has 12 residues. This chain's CDR3 is CASSRSTREQYF. The CDR3 DNA reads as TGTGCCAGCAGTAGATCGACACGAGAGCAGTACTTC.

This clonotype was seen a few times. The rearrangement uses TRBV12-3 or TRBV12-4 and TRBJ2-1; tentative D call: TRBD1 (6 bases). The CDR3 length is 15 residues. V shed 5 bases and J shed 7 bases, with 18 bases lying between them. The CDR3 nucleotides are TGTGCCAGCAGTCCCCGGGGCAGGGGAAGAAATGAGCAGTTCTTC. As protein: CASSPRGRGRNEQFF.

This clonotype has just a few counts. The rearrangement uses TRBV11-2 and TRBJ2-7; D is ambiguous. The CDR3 has 12 residues. V was clipped by 5 bases and J by 9 bases, with 14 bases between them. Germline values: CDR1 SGHAT, CDR2 FQNNGV. CDR3 sequence (DNA): TGTGCCAGCAGCCCCGGGTCTGGTTGGCAGTACTTC. It encodes CASSPGSGWQYF.

The chain combines TRBV2 with TRBJ1-4; D unresolved. CDR1 is SNHLY, CDR2 FYNNEI, per germline. Trimming removed 2 bases at V and 5 bases at J, with 9 bases between. This CDR3 contains 14 residues. The CDR3 protein is CASSESGGNEKLFF. The DNA of the CDR3 is TGTGCCAGCAGTGAAAGTGGCGGAAATGAAAAACTGTTTTTT. Full variable domain (outside the CDR3, taken from reference TRBV2 and TRBJ1-4): EPEVTQTPSHQVTQMGQEVILRCVPISNHLYFYWYRQILGQKVEFLVSFYNNEISEKSEIFDDQFSVERPDGSNFTLKIRSTKLEDSAMYFCASSESGGNEKLFFGSGTQLSVL.

Regarding this clonotype: Possible read error: a much larger clone is one base away. The chain uses TRBV20-1 and TRBJ2-2; D is perhaps TRBD2 (5 bases). CDR1 is DFQATT and CDR2 is SNEGSKA in the germline V gene (reference sequence). The CDR3 has 14 amino acids. The germline V and J ends were trimmed by 3 bases and 2 bases, with 10 bases remaining between them. The CDR3 spells CSAREDSNTGELFF. CDR3 DNA: TGCAGTGCTAGGGAGGACTCTAACACCGGGGAGCTGTTTTTT.

This clonotype was found many times. This sequence joins TRBV2 and TRBJ1-1; D is undetermined. CDR3 length: 13 amino acids. The germline V and J ends were trimmed by 1 base and 1 base, with 4 bases remaining between them. Germline V gene sequence: CDR1 SNHLY, CDR2 FYNNEI. As DNA, the CDR3 is TGTGCCAGCAGTGAAGGTTGGAACACTGAAGCTTTCTTT. It specifies CASSEGWNTEAFF. Supplemented by reference TRBV2 and TRBJ1-1, the full variable domain reads EPEVTQTPSHQVTQMGQEVILRCVPISNHLYFYWYRQILGQKVEFLVSFYNNEISEKSEIFDDQFSVERPDGSNFTLKIRSTKLEDSAMYFCASSEGWNTEAFFGQGTRLTVV.

This clonotype is labeled medium-sized. The gene calls are TRBV28 and TRBJ2-2, with D possibly TRBD1 on 7 matching bases. Trimming removed 4 bases from V and 5 bases from J, with 17 bases in between. This CDR3 is 16 amino acids long. CDR1 is MDHEN and CDR2 is SYDVKM in the germline V gene. CDR3 sequence: CASSSAGGSMTGELFF. The CDR3 DNA reads TGTGCCAGCAGTTCGGCAGGGGGGTCGATGACCGGGGAGCTGTTTTTT.

This clonotype was recorded once. The chain uses TRBV28 and TRBJ1-2, with 7 bases fitting TRBD1. V trimming: 1 base; J trimming: 7 bases; junction bases outside the gene matches: 3. The germline V gene encodes CDR1 MDHEN and CDR2 SYDVKM. The CDR3 is 13 amino acids. CDR3: CASSLLQGSGYTF. The DNA of the CDR3 is TGTGCCAGCAGTTTATTACAGGGGAGTGGCTACACCTTC.

A few counts support this clonotype. The CDR3 region has the DNA TGCGCCACCACCGGCGCTAGCACAGATACGCAGTATTTT. It yields the protein CATTGASTDTQYF. The chain has TRBV5-1 and TRBJ2-3, with D unclear. The CDR3 is made up of 13 amino acids. Germline V CDR1 and CDR2: SGHRS, YFSETQ. With 9 bases removed from V and 0 bases from J, the gap between germline ends came to 11 bases.

This clonotype appeared many times. The chain joins TRBV5-1 to TRBJ2-7; a weak D match, TRBD2 (6 bases). The ends were cut back, 1 base at V and 3 bases at J, with 17 bases in the middle. The CDR3 has 16 amino acids. Germline CDR1 reads SGHRS; CDR2 reads YFSETQ. CDR3 DNA: TGCGCCAGCAGCTTGAGGGGCGGGGAGGTGGGCTACGAGCAGTACTTC. It is translated as CASSLRGGEVGYEQYF.

This chain connects TRBV6-1 to TRBJ1-5; D unclear. The CDR3 is 13 residues long. Trimming removed 6 bases at V and 4 bases at J, with 10 bases between. In germline, CDR1 is MNHNS, CDR2 SASEGT. The CDR3 DNA follows: TGTGCCAGCAGGGGCAGCCTGAATCAGCCCCAGCATTTT. This translates into CASRGSLNQPQHF.

This clonotype came up once. A much larger clone differs from this one at a single base, so this may be a read error. The V call is TRBV28, the J call TRBJ2-3, with D possibly being TRBD2 (6 bases). Germline CDR1 is MDHEN and CDR2 is SYDVKM. The CDR3 is 16 residues long. The CDR3 DNA reads TGTGCCGGCAGACGACGACTAGTTACAGCGGCGTCTGCGCAGTATTTT. Translating it yields CAGRRRLVTAASAQYF.

This clonotype was recorded a few times. The chain couples TRBV5-8 to TRBJ2-1, with TRBD1 matching 7 bases. Germline lookup yields CDR1 SGHTS and CDR2 YDEGEE. Trimming removed 6 bases from V and 4 bases from J; junction bases left unmatched: 13. The CDR3 has 16 residues. CDR3 amino acids: CASISSRDRTYNEQFF. As DNA, the CDR3 is TGTGCCAGCATTTCTTCCCGGGACAGAACTTACAATGAGCAGTTCTTC.

The rearrangement uses TRBV7-2 and TRBJ2-3; 10 bases align to TRBD1. This CDR3 contains 16 residues. The V segment lost 5 bases and the J segment 4 bases; nucleotides outside the gene matches: 9. The germline gives CDR1 SGHTA, CDR2 FQGNSA. For the CDR3, the DNA is TGTGCCAGCAGCCGCCGGACAGGGGGTCTTGCAGATACGCAGTATTTT. It specifies CASSRRTGGLADTQYF.

In this sample, this clonotype turned up many times. V gene TRBV28 combines with J gene TRBJ1-2; 11 bases agree with TRBD1. Germline V gives CDR1 MDHEN, CDR2 SYDVKM. This CDR3 spans 14 amino acids. Trimming removed 6 bases from V and 8 bases from J; junction bases left unmatched: 8. In DNA form, the CDR3 reads TGTGCCAGCAGACCCGGACAGGGGGCGGACGGCTACACCTTC. Translation gives CASRPGQGADGYTF.

V and J are TRBV29-1 and TRBJ1-2, with a weak D call TRBD1 (6 bases). Germline V lookup: CDR1 SQVTM, CDR2 ANQGSEA. V was shortened by 2 bases and J by 8 bases, with 9 bases between the two germline ends. The CDR3 has 11 amino acids. The CDR3 sequence is CSVERGGGYTF. The CDR3 DNA reads TGCAGCGTTGAAAGGGGGGGCGGCTACACCTTC.

This clonotype occurred a few times. The gene calls are TRBV6-2 or TRBV6-3 and TRBJ1-1; D remains ambiguous. There are 14 residues in the CDR3. Germline V gene sequence: CDR1 MNHEY, CDR2 SVGEGT. The V and J ends lost 0 bases and 3 bases respectively, with 8 bases between them. DNA of the CDR3: TGTGCCAGCAGTTACTCAACAGTGGACACTGAAGCTTTCTTT. Protein product: CASSYSTVDTEAFF.